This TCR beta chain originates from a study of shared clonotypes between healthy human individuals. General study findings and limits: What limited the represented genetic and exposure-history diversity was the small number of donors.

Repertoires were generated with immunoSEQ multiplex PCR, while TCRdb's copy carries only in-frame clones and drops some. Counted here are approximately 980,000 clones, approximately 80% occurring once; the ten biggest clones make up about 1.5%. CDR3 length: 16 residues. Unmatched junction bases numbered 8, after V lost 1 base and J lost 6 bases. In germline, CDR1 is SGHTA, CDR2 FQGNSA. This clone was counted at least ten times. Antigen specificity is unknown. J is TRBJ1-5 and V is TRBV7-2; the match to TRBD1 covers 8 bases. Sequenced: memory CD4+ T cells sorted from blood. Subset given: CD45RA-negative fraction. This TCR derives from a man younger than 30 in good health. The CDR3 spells CASSLGEGQGAQPQHF. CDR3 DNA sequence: TGTGCCAGCAGCTTAGGGGAAGGACAGGGTGCTCAGCCCCAGCATTTT.